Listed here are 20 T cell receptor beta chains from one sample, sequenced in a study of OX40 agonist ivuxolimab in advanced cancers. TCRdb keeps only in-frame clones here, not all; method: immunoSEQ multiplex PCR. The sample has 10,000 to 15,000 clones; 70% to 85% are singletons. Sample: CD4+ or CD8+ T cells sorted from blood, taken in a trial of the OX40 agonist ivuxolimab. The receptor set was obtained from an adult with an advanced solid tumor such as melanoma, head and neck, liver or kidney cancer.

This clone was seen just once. The CDR3 loop is CASSQTSNYEQYF. Written as DNA, the CDR3 is TGCGCCAGCAGCCAAACTTCTAACTACGAGCAGTACTTC. This chain joins TRBV4-3 and TRBJ2-7; D call uncertain. Between the trimmed V and J ends, which lost 2 bases and 3 bases, there was a span of 8 bases. The CDR3 covers 13 residues. Germline-derived CDR1 and CDR2 are LGHNA and YSLEER.

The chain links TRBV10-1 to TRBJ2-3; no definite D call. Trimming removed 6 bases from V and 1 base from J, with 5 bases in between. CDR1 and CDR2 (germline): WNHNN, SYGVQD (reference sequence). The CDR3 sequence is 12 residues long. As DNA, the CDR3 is TGCGCCAGCAGCCCAGGCACAGATACGCAGTATTTT. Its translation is CASSPGTDTQYF.

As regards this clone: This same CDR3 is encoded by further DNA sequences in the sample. The CDR3 DNA reads TGCAGCGTTGTAGCTAGCGGTAAAGAGACCCAGTACTTC. Translating gives CSVVASGKETQYF. The chain has TRBV29-1 and TRBJ2-5, with TRBD2 matching 7 bases. The V and J ends lost 4 bases and 3 bases, in that order; junction bases with no gene match: 5. Germline loops: CDR1 SQVTM, CDR2 ANQGSEA. CDR3 length: 13 amino acids. Based on the CDR3 plus reference TRBV29-1 and TRBJ2-5, the full variable domain is SAVISQKPSRDICQRGTSLTIQCQVDSQVTMMFWYRQQPGQSLTLIATANQGSEATYESGFVIDKFPISRPNLTFSTLTVSNMSPEDSSIYLCSVVASGKETQYFGPGTRLLVL.

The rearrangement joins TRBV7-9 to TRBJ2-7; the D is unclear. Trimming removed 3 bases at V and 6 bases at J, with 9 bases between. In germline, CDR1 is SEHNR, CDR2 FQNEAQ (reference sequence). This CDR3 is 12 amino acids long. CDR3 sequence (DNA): TGTGCCAGCAGCTTCTTAGGCGGCGAGCAGTACTTC. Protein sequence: CASSFLGGEQYF.

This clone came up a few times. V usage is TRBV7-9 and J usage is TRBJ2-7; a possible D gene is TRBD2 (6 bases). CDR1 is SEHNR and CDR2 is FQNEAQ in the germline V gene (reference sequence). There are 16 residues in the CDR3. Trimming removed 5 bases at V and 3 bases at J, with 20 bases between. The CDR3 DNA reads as TGTGCCAGCAGCCCGCCCGGGACTCCGGGAGTCTACGAGCAGTACTTC. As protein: CASSPPGTPGVYEQYF.

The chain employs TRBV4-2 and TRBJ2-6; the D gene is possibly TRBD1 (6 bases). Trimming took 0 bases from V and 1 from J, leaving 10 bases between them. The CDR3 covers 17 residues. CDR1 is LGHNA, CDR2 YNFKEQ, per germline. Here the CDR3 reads CASSQDVGGSGANVLTF. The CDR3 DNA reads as TGTGCCAGCAGCCAAGATGTAGGGGGATCTGGGGCCAACGTCCTGACTTTC.

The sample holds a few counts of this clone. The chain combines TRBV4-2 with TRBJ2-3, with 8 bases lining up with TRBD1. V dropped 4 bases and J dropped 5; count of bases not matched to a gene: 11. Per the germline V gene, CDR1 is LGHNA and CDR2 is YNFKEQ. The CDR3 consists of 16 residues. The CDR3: CASSLSAGGWGDTQYF. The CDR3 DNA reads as TGTGCCAGCAGCCTATCGGCAGGGGGCTGGGGAGATACGCAGTATTTT.

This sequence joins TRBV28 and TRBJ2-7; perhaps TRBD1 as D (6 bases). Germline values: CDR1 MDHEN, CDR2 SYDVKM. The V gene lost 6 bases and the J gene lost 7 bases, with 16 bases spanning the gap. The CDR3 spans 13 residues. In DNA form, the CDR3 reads TGTGCCAGCAGCCTCGTTAACAGGGATGAGCAGTACTTC. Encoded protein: CASSLVNRDEQYF.

CDR3: CASSPTNPSGNTIYF. The CDR3 DNA sequence: TGTGCCAGCAGCCCTACAAACCCTTCTGGAAACACCATATATTTT. The rearrangement uses TRBV27 and TRBJ1-3; D gene uncertain. Germline CDR1 reads MNHEY; CDR2 reads SMNVEV (reference sequence). The length of the CDR3 is 15 residues. The germline V and J ends were trimmed by 6 bases and 1 base, with 13 bases remaining between them.

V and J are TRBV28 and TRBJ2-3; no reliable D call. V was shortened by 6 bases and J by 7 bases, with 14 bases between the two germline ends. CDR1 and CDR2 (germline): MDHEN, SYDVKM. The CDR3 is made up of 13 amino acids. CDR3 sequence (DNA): TGTGCCAGCAGCGACCTACCCCCGAATACGCAGTATTTT. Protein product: CASSDLPPNTQYF.

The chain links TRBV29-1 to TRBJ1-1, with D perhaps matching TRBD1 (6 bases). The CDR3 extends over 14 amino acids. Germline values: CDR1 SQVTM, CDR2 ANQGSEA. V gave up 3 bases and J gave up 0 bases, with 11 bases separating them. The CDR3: CSVDSGHLNTEAFF. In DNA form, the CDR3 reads TGCAGCGTTGACTCGGGACACTTGAACACTGAAGCTTTCTTT.

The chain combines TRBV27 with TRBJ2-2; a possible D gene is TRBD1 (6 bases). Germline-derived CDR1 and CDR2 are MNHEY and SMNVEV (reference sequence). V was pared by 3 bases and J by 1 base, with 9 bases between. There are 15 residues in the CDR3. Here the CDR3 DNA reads TGTGCCAGCAGTTTGACAGGCAAGAACACCGGGGAGCTGTTTTTT. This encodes CASSLTGKNTGELFF.

The DNA for the CDR3 is TGTGCCTGGAGCCCCGAGTACGAGCAGTACTTC. Translating it yields CAWSPEYEQYF. The chain uses TRBV30 and TRBJ2-7, with unresolved D. V lost 3 bases, J lost 4 bases, and 7 bases lay in between. CDR3 length: 11 amino acids. Germline assignment: CDR1 GTSNPN and CDR2 SVGIG (reference sequence).

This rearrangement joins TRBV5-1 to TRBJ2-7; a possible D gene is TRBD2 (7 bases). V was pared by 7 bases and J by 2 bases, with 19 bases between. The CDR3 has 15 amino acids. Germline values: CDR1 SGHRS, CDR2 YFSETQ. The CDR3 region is CASSELATGAYEQYF. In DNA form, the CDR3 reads TGCGCCAGCTCTGAACTAGCGACAGGAGCCTACGAGCAGTACTTC. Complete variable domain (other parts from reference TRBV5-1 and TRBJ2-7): KAGVTQTPRYLIKTRGQQVTLSCSPISGHRSVSWYQQTPGQGLQFLFEYFSETQRNKGNFPGRFSGRQFSNSRSEMNVSTLELGDSALYLCASSELATGAYEQYFGPGTRLTVT.

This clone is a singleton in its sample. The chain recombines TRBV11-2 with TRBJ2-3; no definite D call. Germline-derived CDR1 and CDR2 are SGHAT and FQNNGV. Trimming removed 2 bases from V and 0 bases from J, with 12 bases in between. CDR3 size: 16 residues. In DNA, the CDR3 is TGTGCCAGCAGCTTATGGGCTTTGCTAAGCACAGATACGCAGTATTTT. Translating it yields CASSLWALLSTDTQYF. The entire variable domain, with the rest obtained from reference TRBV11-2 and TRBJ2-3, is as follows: EAGVAQSPRYKIIEKRQSVAFWCNPISGHATLYWYQQILGQGPKLLIQFQNNGVVDDSQLPKDRFSAERLKGVDSTLKIQPAKLEDSAVYLCASSLWALLSTDTQYFGPGTRLTVL.

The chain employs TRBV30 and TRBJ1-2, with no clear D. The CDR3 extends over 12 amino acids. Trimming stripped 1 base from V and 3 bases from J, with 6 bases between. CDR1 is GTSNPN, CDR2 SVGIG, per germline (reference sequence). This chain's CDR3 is CAWSGQDYGYTF. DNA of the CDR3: TGTGCCTGGAGTGGACAAGACTATGGCTACACCTTC. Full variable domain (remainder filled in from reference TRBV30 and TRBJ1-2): SQTIHQWPATLVQPVGSPLSLECTVEGTSNPNLYWYRQAAGRGLQLLFYSVGIGQISSEVPQNLSASRPQDRQFILSSKKLLLSDSGFYLCAWSGQDYGYTFGSGTRLTVV.

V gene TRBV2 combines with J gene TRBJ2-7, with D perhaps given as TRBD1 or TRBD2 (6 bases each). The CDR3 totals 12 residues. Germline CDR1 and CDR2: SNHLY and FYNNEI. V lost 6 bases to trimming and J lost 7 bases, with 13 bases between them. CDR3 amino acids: CASREGGREQYF. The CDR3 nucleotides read TGTGCCAGCAGGGAGGGGGGTCGAGAGCAGTACTTC.

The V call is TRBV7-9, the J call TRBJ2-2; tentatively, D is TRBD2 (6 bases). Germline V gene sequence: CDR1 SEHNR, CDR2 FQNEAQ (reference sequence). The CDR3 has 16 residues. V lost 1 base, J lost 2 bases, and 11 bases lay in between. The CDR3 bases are TGTGCCAGCAGCTTAGGTCCGGGGGATAACACCGGGGAGCTGTTTTTT. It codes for CASSLGPGDNTGELFF.

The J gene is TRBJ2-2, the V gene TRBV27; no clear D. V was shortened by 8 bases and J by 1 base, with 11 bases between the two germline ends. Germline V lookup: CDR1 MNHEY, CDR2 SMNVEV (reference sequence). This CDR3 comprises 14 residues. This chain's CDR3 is CASAPGQNTGELFF. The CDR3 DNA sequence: TGTGCCAGCGCCCCCGGGCAGAACACCGGGGAGCTGTTTTTT.

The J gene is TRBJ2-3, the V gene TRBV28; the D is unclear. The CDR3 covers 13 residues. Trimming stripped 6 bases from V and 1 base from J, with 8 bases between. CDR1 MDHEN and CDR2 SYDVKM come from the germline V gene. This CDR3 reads CASSAFRTDTQYF. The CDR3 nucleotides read TGTGCCAGCAGCGCTTTCCGCACAGATACGCAGTATTTT.